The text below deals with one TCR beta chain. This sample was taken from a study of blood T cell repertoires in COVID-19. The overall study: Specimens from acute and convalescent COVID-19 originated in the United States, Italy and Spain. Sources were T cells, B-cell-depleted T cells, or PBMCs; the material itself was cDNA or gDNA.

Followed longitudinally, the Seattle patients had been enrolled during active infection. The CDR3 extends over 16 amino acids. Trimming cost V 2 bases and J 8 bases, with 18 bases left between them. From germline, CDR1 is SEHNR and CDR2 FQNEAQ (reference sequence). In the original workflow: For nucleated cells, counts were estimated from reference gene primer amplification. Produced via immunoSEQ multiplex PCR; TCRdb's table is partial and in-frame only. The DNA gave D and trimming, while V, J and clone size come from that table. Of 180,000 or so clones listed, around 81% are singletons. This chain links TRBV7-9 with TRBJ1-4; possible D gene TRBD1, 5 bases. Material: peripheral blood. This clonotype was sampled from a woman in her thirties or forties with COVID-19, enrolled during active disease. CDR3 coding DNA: TGTGCCAGCAGCTTAAGTAAGGACACACGGTGGGAAAAACTGTTTTTT. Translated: CASSLSKDTRWEKLFF.